Listed below are T cell receptor beta chains from one sample, sequenced in a study of blood T cell repertoires in COVID-19. Repertoires were generated with immunoSEQ multiplex PCR, while TCRdb's copy carries only in-frame clones and drops some. The table shows 150,000 to 250,000 clones, with roughly four fifths occurring only once. The source material was PBMCs or T cells enriched from blood (not recorded which). These TCRs come from a man between 40 and 49 years old who had recovered from COVID-19. CDR3s include the opening cysteine and the closing phenylalanine or tryptophan. A D gene is named only where the DNA matches it firmly. Clone size is given for some rows only: seen once, a few or many times, or a class if the clone is expanded.

clone size: -; D gene: TRBD1; CDR3 length: 15; V gene: TRBV5-1; J gene: TRBJ2-1; CDR3 protein: CASSLIGGKGNEQFF; CDR3 DNA: TGCGCCAGCAGCTTGATAGGGGGCAAGGGGAATGAGCAGTTCTTC
clone size: -; D gene: TRBD2; CDR3 length: 14; V gene: TRBV29-1; J gene: TRBJ2-2; CDR3 protein: CSVEMGLGTGELFF; CDR3 DNA: TGCAGCGTTGAAATGGGACTAGGAACCGGGGAGCTGTTTTTT
clone size: -; D gene: TRBD1; CDR3 length: 15; V gene: TRBV7-2; J gene: TRBJ1-2; CDR3 protein: CASSLVGGQGYGYTF; CDR3 DNA: TGTGCCAGCAGCTTAGTAGGGGGACAGGGGTATGGCTACACCTTC
clone size: few; D gene: -; CDR3 length: 15; V gene: TRBV5-1; J gene: TRBJ1-2; CDR3 protein: CASSPGRAGVRGYTF; CDR3 DNA: TGCGCCAGCAGCCCTGGTCGGGCAGGGGTGCGAGGCTACACCTTC
clone size: -; D gene: -; CDR3 length: 15; V gene: TRBV9; J gene: TRBJ1-6; CDR3 protein: CASSSRPGADSPLHF; CDR3 DNA: TGTGCCAGCAGCTCCCGCCCCGGAGCAGACTCACCCCTCCACTTT
clone size: -; D gene: TRBD2; CDR3 length: 15; V gene: TRBV6-5; J gene: TRBJ2-1; CDR3 protein: CASSRLAGIRDEQFF; CDR3 DNA: TGTGCCAGCAGTCGACTAGCGGGAATACGGGATGAGCAGTTCTTC
clone size: -; D gene: TRBD1; CDR3 length: 13; V gene: TRBV28; J gene: TRBJ1-2; CDR3 protein: CASRRTGIFGYTF; CDR3 DNA: TGTGCCAGCAGACGGACAGGTATTTTTGGCTACACCTTC
clone size: -; D gene: TRBD1; CDR3 length: 14; V gene: TRBV3-1/TRBV3-2; J gene: TRBJ1-2; CDR3 protein: CASSPDRERDGYTF; CDR3 DNA: TGTGCCAGCAGCCCTGACAGGGAAAGGGATGGCTACACCTTC
clone size: once; D gene: TRBD1; CDR3 length: 16; V gene: TRBV3-1/TRBV3-2; J gene: TRBJ1-2; CDR3 protein: CASSHNNRGLNYGYTF; CDR3 DNA: TGTGCCAGCAGCCACAATAACAGGGGACTCAACTATGGCTACACCTTC
clone size: -; D gene: -; CDR3 length: 15; V gene: TRBV14; J gene: TRBJ1-2; CDR3 protein: CASSPRGQGGYGYTF; CDR3 DNA: TGTGCCAGCAGCCCGCGCGGGCAGGGAGGCTATGGCTACACCTTC
clone size: -; D gene: -; CDR3 length: 15; V gene: TRBV4-3; J gene: TRBJ1-4; CDR3 protein: CASSQAGATNEKLFF; CDR3 DNA: TGCGCCAGCAGCCAGGCGGGAGCAACTAATGAAAAACTGTTTTTT